This T cell receptor (beta chain) was sequenced for a study of early T cells in non-severe SARS-CoV-2 infection. On the study more broadly: Alpha and beta chains were unpaired, from unsorted whole-blood bulk RNA.

This clonotype came up many times. Its antigen is not identified. The trim removed 1 base at V and 2 bases at J, leaving 5 bases unmatched. Germline V CDR1 and CDR2: SGHKS, YYEKEE (reference sequence). The CDR3 extends over 15 amino acids. Unique molecular identifiers tagged individual cDNA molecules. TCRdb reprocessed the 5' RACE reads with MiXCR, giving one entry per CDR3 protein. The sample has about 22,000 distinct CDR3 sequences; 3% to 4.5% are singletons. Overall study results and limits: Matching with VDJdb favored anti-spike CD8 responses (missing private and CD4 specificities).

The chain carries TRBV5-5 and TRBJ2-7; 8 bases fit TRBD1. The source is an adult who was a healthcare worker with PCR-confirmed SARS-CoV-2 infection or an uninfected control (not recorded which). Sequences were obtained from whole blood. This CDR3 is CASSLILDRAYEQYF. CDR3 sequence (DNA): TGTGCCAGCAGCTTGATACTGGACAGGGCCTACGAGCAGTACTTC. Full variable domain (outside the CDR3, taken from reference TRBV5-5 and TRBJ2-7): DAGVTQSPTHLIKTRGQQVTLRCSPISGHKSVSWYQQVLGQGPQFIFQYYEKEERGRGNFPDRFSARQFPNYSSELNVNALLLGDSALYLCASSLILDRAYEQYFGPGTRLTVT.